This entry lists 15 T cell receptor beta chains sequenced from one sample in a study of T cell responses to AZD1222 COVID-19 vaccine. The assay was immunoSEQ multiplex PCR, and TCRdb's table has in-frame clones only and misses some. The table lists 150,000 to 200,000 clones, under 95% of them singletons. The material was peripheral blood, obtained on day 0 of AZD1222 vaccination. The receptor source for this set is an adult in good health.

The chain recombines TRBV19 with TRBJ2-3; D call uncertain. This CDR3 spans 12 amino acids. The V end was cut by 5 bases, the J end by 6 bases, with 9 bases between. The germline V gene has CDR1 LNHDA and CDR2 SQIVND (reference sequence). This CDR3 reads CASSQRHDTQYF. CDR3 in DNA: TGTGCCAGTAGTCAAAGACATGATACGCAGTATTTT.

This chain links TRBV7-2 with TRBJ2-7, with 8 nucleotides matching TRBD2. J lost 6 bases, V lost 1 base, and 14 bases had no gene match. The germline V gene has CDR1 SGHTA and CDR2 FQGNSA. CDR3 size: 17 residues. The chain's CDR3 is CASSLGVRSGRFTEQYF. CDR3 coding DNA: TGTGCCAGCAGCTTAGGGGTCAGGAGCGGGAGATTTACCGAGCAGTACTTC.

The table lists this clone with a few counts. The chain is built from TRBV19 and TRBJ1-5, with D maybe TRBD1 (6 bases). The ends were cut back, 6 bases at V and 4 bases at J, with 19 bases in the middle. The CDR3 sequence is 16 residues long. Per the germline V gene, CDR1 is LNHDA and CDR2 is SQIVND (reference sequence). CDR3 sequence reads: CASSWGMGQGNQPQHF. The DNA for the CDR3 is TGTGCCAGTAGCTGGGGGATGGGACAAGGAAATCAGCCCCAGCATTTT.

This chain joins TRBV6-5 and TRBJ1-1; D is unclear. The CDR3 is 14 amino acids. Germline loops: CDR1 MNHEY, CDR2 SVGAGI. The ends were cut back, 6 bases at V and 0 bases at J, with 11 bases in the middle. The CDR3 coding sequence is TGTGCCAGCAGCGGCCTCTCAATGAACACTGAAGCTTTCTTT. Encoded protein: CASSGLSMNTEAFF.

The V and J genes are TRBV19 and TRBJ2-5; 8 bases fit TRBD2. The V gene end was trimmed by 5 bases and the J gene end by 1 base; junction bases not matched to a gene: 9. The CDR3 sequence is 16 residues long. Germline V lookup: CDR1 LNHDA, CDR2 SQIVND (reference sequence). CDR3 DNA: TGTGCCAGTAGTTCGACTAGCGTCTTATTCCAAGAGACCCAGTACTTC. This encodes CASSSTSVLFQETQYF. The whole variable domain, remainder taken from reference TRBV19 and TRBJ2-5, is DGGITQSPKYLFRKEGQNVTLSCEQNLNHDAMYWYRQDPGQGLRLIYYSQIVNDFQKGDIAEGYSVSREKKESFPLTVTSAQKNPTAFYLCASSSTSVLFQETQYFGPGTRLLVL.

This clone was recorded once. The chain employs TRBV2 and TRBJ2-5; no reliable D call. The CDR3 sequence is 10 residues long. Germline assignment: CDR1 SNHLY and CDR2 FYNNEI. The CDR3 reads CAPGRETQYF. CDR3 bases: TGTGCTCCCGGGCGAGAGACCCAGTACTTC.

The chain has TRBV7-3 and TRBJ1-5, with a possible D match to TRBD1 (6 bases). Looked up from germline, CDR1 is SGHTA and CDR2 is FQGTGA. The CDR3 is made up of 20 amino acids. V gave up 5 bases and J gave up 3 bases, with 29 bases separating them. The CDR3 sequence is CASSQRVGRGCSFFNQPQHF. The CDR3 bases are TGTGCCAGCAGCCAGAGAGTTGGCAGGGGCTGCTCGTTCTTCAATCAGCCCCAGCATTTT.

As concerns this clone: The identical CDR3 is also encoded by other nucleotide sequences in the sample. The rearrangement joins TRBV19 to TRBJ1-5; possibly TRBD1 for D (6 bases). The CDR3 sequence is 15 residues long. Trimming removed 4 bases at V and 0 bases at J, with 10 bases between. Germline CDR1 reads LNHDA; CDR2 reads SQIVND (reference sequence). Written as DNA, the CDR3 is TGTGCCAGTAGTACCACAGGGTATAGCAATCAGCCCCAGCATTTT. This sequence encodes CASSTTGYSNQPQHF.

V is TRBV5-8 and J is TRBJ1-5; D remains unclear. CDR3 length: 17 amino acids. Germline CDR1 SGHTS, CDR2 YDEGEE. V dropped 0 bases and J dropped 2 bases, with 15 bases sitting between them. The CDR3 DNA sequence: TGTGCCAGCAGCTTGGGCGGGTGGGGAATAGGCAATCAGCCCCAGCATTTT. It codes for CASSLGGWGIGNQPQHF.

This CDR3 reads CASSPRTGGPYEQYF. CDR3 DNA: TGCGCCAGCAGCCCCCGGACAGGGGGCCCCTACGAGCAGTACTTC. V is TRBV5-1 and J is TRBJ2-7, with TRBD1 identical over 11 bases. The CDR3 consists of 15 residues. V lost 4 bases, J lost 2 bases, and 5 bases stayed unmatched. Looked up from germline, CDR1 is SGHRS and CDR2 is YFSETQ.

The rearrangement links TRBV7-8 to TRBJ2-7, with unresolved D. The V and J ends lost 1 base and 4 bases respectively, with 11 bases between them. The CDR3 runs 14 residues. Germline V lookup: CDR1 SGHVS, CDR2 FQNEAQ. CDR3 DNA: TGTGCCAGCAGCTTAGAGGGTCTCCAATACGAGCAGTACTTC. Protein product: CASSLEGLQYEQYF.

The chain has TRBV18 and TRBJ1-2; D remains ambiguous. Per the germline V gene, CDR1 is KGHSH and CDR2 is LQKENI. The germline V and J ends were trimmed by 3 bases and 2 bases, with 4 bases remaining between them. This CDR3 is 12 amino acids long. The chain's CDR3 is CASSPYNYGYTF. CDR3 sequence (DNA): TGTGCCAGCTCACCCTACAACTATGGCTACACCTTC.

The chain uses TRBV27 and TRBJ2-1; D may be TRBD1 or TRBD2 (6 bases each). This CDR3 comprises 14 residues. Germline loops: CDR1 MNHEY, CDR2 SMNVEV (reference sequence). The V end lost 5 bases, the J end lost 9 bases, and 17 bases lay between the germline ends. The CDR3 reads CASSPRGDRGEQFF. DNA for the CDR3: TGTGCCAGCAGTCCTAGGGGGGACCGTGGTGAGCAGTTCTTC.

This chain uses TRBV30 with TRBJ2-3; D gene uncertain. Germline V CDR1 and CDR2: GTSNPN, SVGIG (reference sequence). The V end lost 5 bases, the J end lost 1 base, and 7 bases lay between the germline ends. CDR3 length: 12 residues. In DNA, the CDR3 is TGTGCCTGGGGCCAGCGCACAGATACGCAGTATTTT. As protein: CAWGQRTDTQYF. The entire variable domain, with the rest obtained from reference TRBV30 and TRBJ2-3, is as follows: SQTIHQWPATLVQPVGSPLSLECTVEGTSNPNLYWYRQAAGRGLQLLFYSVGIGQISSEVPQNLSASRPQDRQFILSSKKLLLSDSGFYLCAWGQRTDTQYFGPGTRLTVL.

This clone has only a few counts. V gene TRBV6-2 or TRBV6-3 combines with J gene TRBJ2-7; 7 bases map to TRBD1. This CDR3 has 13 residues. The V and J ends lost 6 bases and 7 bases, in that order; junction bases with no gene match: 9. The germline V gene encodes CDR1 MNHEY and CDR2 SVGEGT. The CDR3 nucleotides read TGTGCCAGCAGCGGACAGGACCCTAATGAGCAGTACTTC. Amino acid sequence: CASSGQDPNEQYF.